This T cell receptor beta chain was captured in a study of Ad26.COV2.S vaccination and SARS-CoV-2 variants. The treatment is: some 20 received Ad26.COV2.S at low or high dose, single or two shots; 5 received placebo; per-sample allocation not given. Day 63 after the first injection of vaccine or placebo was the sampling time. Clones were read by immunoSEQ multiplex PCR, and TCRdb kept only the in-frame ones, dropping some. Of a few hundred thousand clones listed, around 89% are singletons. As concerns this clone: Its matching antigen is unknown.

The study, taken as a whole, reports: Substantial post-vaccination breadth of spike-specific CD8+ and CD4+ T cell responses was reported.

The sample here was peripheral blood, taken in a trial of Ad26.COV2.S vaccine versus placebo. The receptor's source is a person between 18 and 60 years old who received the Ad26.COV2.S COVID-19 vaccine or a placebo.

CDR3 DNA: TGTGCCAGCAGGGCCGCGGCGGGACCAACCTACGAGCAGTACTTC. Protein sequence: CASRAAAGPTYEQYF. This chain links TRBV6-5 with TRBJ2-7, with D possibly being TRBD2 (6 bases). This CDR3 is 15 amino acids long. Trimming shortened V by 6 bases and J by 2 bases, and 17 bases separated the two germline ends. Germline lookup yields CDR1 MNHEY and CDR2 SVGAGI.